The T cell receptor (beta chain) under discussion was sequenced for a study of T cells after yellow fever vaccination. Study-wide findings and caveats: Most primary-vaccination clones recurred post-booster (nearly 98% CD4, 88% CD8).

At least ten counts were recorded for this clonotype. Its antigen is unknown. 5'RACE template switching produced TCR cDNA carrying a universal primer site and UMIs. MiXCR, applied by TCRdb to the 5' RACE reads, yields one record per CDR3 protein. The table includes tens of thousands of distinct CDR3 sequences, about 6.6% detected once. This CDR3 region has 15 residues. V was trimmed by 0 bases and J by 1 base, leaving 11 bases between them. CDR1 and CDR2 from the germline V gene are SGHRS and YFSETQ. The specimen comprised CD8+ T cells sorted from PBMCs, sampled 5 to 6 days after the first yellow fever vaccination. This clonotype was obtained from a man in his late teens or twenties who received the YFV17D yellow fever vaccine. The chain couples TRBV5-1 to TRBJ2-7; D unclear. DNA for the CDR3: TGCGCCAGCAGCTTGGAAGGAACAACATCCTACGAGCAGTACTTC. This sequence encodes CASSLEGTTSYEQYF.